The next 19 T cell receptor beta chains were all read from a single sample in a study of blood T cell repertoires in COVID-19. Sequencing used immunoSEQ multiplex PCR; TCRdb keeps in-frame clones, though not all of them. This sample yields about 330,000 clones, of which 85% are seen a single time; 7.2% belongs to the top ten. Sequencing was done on a sample of peripheral blood. The receptors originated from a human donor in a cohort sampled during active COVID-19.

The chain carries TRBV6-6 and TRBJ1-1; no reliable D call. The germline gives CDR1 MNHNY, CDR2 SVGAGI (reference sequence). The V gene lost 2 bases and the J gene lost 4 bases, with 11 bases spanning the gap. CDR3 length equals 14 residues. The CDR3 here is CASSYGEGVTEAFF. For the CDR3, the DNA is TGTGCCAGCAGTTACGGTGAGGGAGTCACTGAAGCTTTCTTT.

This chain joins TRBV5-8 and TRBJ1-5; D remains unclear. The CDR3 consists of 15 residues. Germline V lookup: CDR1 SGHTS, CDR2 YDEGEE. Trimming took 1 base from V and 0 from J, leaving 8 bases between them. CDR3: CASSLQRNSNQPQHF. CDR3 nucleotide sequence: TGTGCCAGCAGCTTGCAGCGCAATAGCAATCAGCCCCAGCATTTT.

This chain links TRBV5-1 with TRBJ1-5; 7 positions match TRBD1. V lost 2 bases, J lost 5 bases, and 7 bases stayed unmatched. CDR1 SGHRS and CDR2 YFSETQ come from the germline V gene. This CDR3 spans 15 amino acids. CDR3: CASSLTTGVHQPQHF. CDR3 nucleotide sequence: TGCGCCAGCAGCTTAACAACAGGGGTCCATCAGCCCCAGCATTTT.

The chain combines TRBV10-3 with TRBJ1-5; D perhaps matches TRBD1 (6 bases). The CDR3 runs 15 residues. Germline V lookup: CDR1 ENHRY, CDR2 SYGVKD. Between the trimmed V and J ends, which lost 3 bases and 6 bases, there was a span of 15 bases. In DNA, the CDR3 is TGTGCCATCAGTGAATCGGGGGGCGGTGGTCAGCCCCAGCATTTT. Residues: CAISESGGGGQPQHF.

The chain uses TRBV9 and TRBJ1-2; 8 positions agree with TRBD1. The V and J ends lost 4 bases and 6 bases, in that order; junction bases with no gene match: 17. Germline V CDR1 and CDR2: SGDLS, YYNGEE. This CDR3 region has 17 residues. CDR3 amino acids: CASSPNRGGWGLNGYTF. The CDR3 DNA reads as TGTGCCAGCAGCCCAAACAGGGGGGGATGGGGACTAAATGGCTACACCTTC.

The chain has TRBV27 and TRBJ2-2, with TRBD1 identical over 8 bases. With 4 bases clipped from V and 5 bases from J, the junction kept 12 bases outside the gene matches. The CDR3 is 17 amino acids. Germline V CDR1 and CDR2: MNHEY, SMNVEV (reference sequence). This chain's CDR3 is CASSSIRTGQGTGELFF. The CDR3 nucleotides read TGTGCCAGCAGTTCCATCAGGACAGGGCAGGGAACCGGGGAGCTGTTTTTT.

V and J are TRBV29-1 and TRBJ1-2, with 8 bases matching TRBD1. The length of the CDR3 is 12 residues. Germline trimming cut 7 bases from V and 8 bases from J; bases unmatched to any gene: 9. Germline values: CDR1 SQVTM, CDR2 ANQGSEA. The CDR3 spells CSAESGGGGYTF. The CDR3 DNA reads as TGCAGCGCAGAGTCAGGGGGCGGAGGCTACACCTTC.

The gene calls are TRBV20-1 and TRBJ2-7; D is uncertain. Germline-derived CDR1 and CDR2 are DFQATT and SNEGSKA (reference sequence). This CDR3 is built from 14 residues. The V end was cut by 3 bases, the J end by 1 base, with 13 bases between. CDR3 coding DNA: TGCAGTGCTAGTACAGACCACTTTTCCTACGAGCAGTACTTC. Translation: CSASTDHFSYEQYF.

This chain uses TRBV24-1 with TRBJ1-5; D may be TRBD1 (6 bases). Germline V lookup: CDR1 KGHDR, CDR2 SFDVKD. The CDR3 is 12 amino acids. Trimming took 12 bases from V and 3 from J, leaving 11 bases between them. CDR3 protein: CAAGDNNQPQHF. The CDR3 DNA sequence: TGTGCCGCCGGGGACAACAATCAGCCCCAGCATTTT.

Points on this clone: The identical CDR3 is also encoded by other nucleotide sequences in the sample. The chain is built from TRBV24-1 and TRBJ2-2; TRBD1 aligns across 8 bases. J gave up 6 bases and V 3 bases, and 8 bases lay outside the gene matches. The germline CDR1 and CDR2 sequences are KGHDR and SFDVKD. The CDR3 contains 16 residues. The DNA of the CDR3 is TGTGCCACCAGTGATCCCATGGACAGGGTGGCCGGGGAGCTGTTTTTT. Translated, it gives CATSDPMDRVAGELFF.

The chain links TRBV14 to TRBJ1-1; D possibly corresponds to TRBD1 (5 bases). Trimming removed 6 bases from V and 7 bases from J, with 21 bases in between. This CDR3 comprises 15 residues. Germline CDR1 is SGHDN and CDR2 is FVKESK. The chain's CDR3 is CASSSPGGRGFEAFF. The CDR3 nucleotides are TGTGCCAGCAGTTCCCCTGGAGGGAGGGGTTTTGAAGCTTTCTTT.

The chain is built from TRBV11-2 and TRBJ1-2; D gene unclear. Germline V CDR1 and CDR2: SGHAT, FQNNGV. Between the trimmed V and J ends, which lost 0 bases and 7 bases, there was a span of 12 bases. The CDR3 runs 14 residues. The DNA of the CDR3 is TGTGCCAGCAGCTTAGATCAAATTCGGAGTGGCTACACCTTC. It is translated as CASSLDQIRSGYTF. Filled out from reference TRBV11-2 and TRBJ1-2, the complete variable domain reads EAGVAQSPRYKIIEKRQSVAFWCNPISGHATLYWYQQILGQGPKLLIQFQNNGVVDDSQLPKDRFSAERLKGVDSTLKIQPAKLEDSAVYLCASSLDQIRSGYTFGSGTRLTVV.

The chain joins TRBV11-2 to TRBJ1-1, with unresolved D. Looked up from germline, CDR1 is SGHAT and CDR2 is FQNNGV. Trimming shortened V by 6 bases and J by 5 bases, and 16 bases separated the two germline ends. This CDR3 has 14 amino acids. Here the CDR3 reads CASSSNKKITEAFF. The CDR3 nucleotides are TGTGCCAGCAGTTCGAACAAAAAGATAACTGAAGCTTTCTTT.

The chain employs TRBV4-2 and TRBJ2-7, with 15 bases aligning to TRBD2. The CDR3 spans 18 residues. The ends lost 1 base at V and 4 bases at J; junction bases unmatched: 8. Germline CDR1 LGHNA, CDR2 YNFKEQ. The CDR3 DNA reads as TGTGCCAGCAGCCAAGGTATCGGGACTAGCGGGGGGCAGTACGAGCAGTACTTC. This codes for CASSQGIGTSGGQYEQYF.

The V call is TRBV4-2, the J call TRBJ1-1; 7 nucleotides line up with TRBD1. The CDR3 contains 16 residues. With V trimmed by 0 bases and J by 5 bases, 9 bases remained unmatched. Germline assignment: CDR1 LGHNA and CDR2 YNFKEQ. CDR3 nucleotides: TGTGCCAGCAGCCAAGAGTGGGTATCAGGGGGGACTGAAGCTTTCTTT. Protein sequence: CASSQEWVSGGTEAFF.

This sequence joins TRBV2 and TRBJ1-2; 7 nucleotides align to TRBD1. The trim removed 5 bases at V and 8 bases at J, leaving 14 bases unmatched. The CDR3 length is 15 residues. Germline CDR1 is SNHLY and CDR2 is FYNNEI. The CDR3 spells CASSIVRGQAFGYTF. The DNA of the CDR3 is TGTGCCAGCAGTATTGTTCGCGGACAGGCCTTCGGCTACACCTTC.

The chain is built from TRBV3-1 (or the pseudogene TRBV3-2) and TRBJ2-7, with D perhaps matching TRBD2 (6 bases). Germline values: CDR1 LGHDT, CDR2 YNNKEL (reference sequence). The V gene lost 4 bases and the J gene lost 1 base, with 20 bases spanning the gap. The CDR3 has 17 amino acids. In DNA, the CDR3 is TGTGCCAGCAGCCTTTCATCGGGGGTGAGAGGGTCCTACGAGCAGTACTTC. It encodes CASSLSSGVRGSYEQYF.

The chain is built from TRBV5-1 and TRBJ1-2; TRBD1 matches at 8 bases. Germline V gene lookup returns CDR1 SGHRS and CDR2 YFSETQ. This CDR3 has 13 amino acids. Trimming cost V 4 bases and J 8 bases; bases outside gene matches: 7. The DNA for the CDR3 is TGCGCCAGCAGCCCCGGACAGGGTTGGGGCTACACCTTC. As protein: CASSPGQGWGYTF.

The chain links TRBV18 to TRBJ1-4, with D hard to call. This CDR3 spans 14 amino acids. Trimming removed 0 bases at V and 8 bases at J, with 10 bases between. Germline CDR1 is KGHSH and CDR2 is LQKENI. CDR3 nucleotide sequence: TGTGCCAGCTCACCACCGGAGGCAAAAGAAAAACTGTTTTTT. Translated, it gives CASSPPEAKEKLFF.